The 8 T cell receptor beta chains below come from one sample, sequenced in a study of PD-L1 blockade in urothelial cancer. Assay used: immunoSEQ multiplex PCR; TCRdb lists only in-frame clones, some missing. The table includes about 51,000 clones, 70% to 90% detected once. Specimen: PBMCs, collected around atezolizumab (anti-PD-L1) treatment. These receptors all come from a man aged 60 to 69 with urothelial cancer.

The CDR3 here is CASSFGLYSYEQYF. CDR3 in DNA: TGTGCCAGCAGCTTCGGACTCTACTCCTACGAGCAGTACTTC. The gene calls are TRBV5-5 and TRBJ2-7; TRBD2 is a possible D gene (5 bases). Germline assignment: CDR1 SGHKS and CDR2 YYEKEE (reference sequence). CDR3 size: 14 residues. V gave up 2 bases and J gave up 0 bases, with 9 bases separating them.

The chain joins TRBV11-2 to TRBJ2-7, with 11 positions matching TRBD1. V shed 6 bases and J 6 bases; nucleotides not matched to a gene: 7. In germline, CDR1 is SGHAT, CDR2 FQNNGV. The CDR3 loop spans 14 amino acids. CDR3 residues: CASSWDRGVREQYF. The DNA for the CDR3 is TGTGCCAGCAGTTGGGACAGGGGGGTCCGCGAGCAGTACTTC. Complete variable domain (other parts from reference TRBV11-2 and TRBJ2-7): EAGVAQSPRYKIIEKRQSVAFWCNPISGHATLYWYQQILGQGPKLLIQFQNNGVVDDSQLPKDRFSAERLKGVDSTLKIQPAKLEDSAVYLCASSWDRGVREQYFGPGTRLTVT.

Details on this clone: At one end the junction does not follow the germline gene, possibly because of a read error. The chain is built from TRBV5-4 and TRBJ1-2; D is ambiguous. Germline V gives CDR1 SGHNT, CDR2 YYREEE (reference sequence). The CDR3 consists of 14 residues. The CDR3 is CASTLAGINYGYTF. CDR3 in DNA: TGTGCCAGCACCTTGGCAGGAATCAACTATGGCTACACCTTC.

This chain joins TRBV30 and TRBJ2-7; TRBD2 agrees at 9 bases. Looked up from germline, CDR1 is GTSNPN and CDR2 is SVGIG (reference sequence). The CDR3 is 13 residues long. J lost 3 bases, V lost 5 bases, and 5 bases had no gene match. The DNA for the CDR3 is TGTGCCTGGGGGGCTAGCGGGGTCTACGAGCAGTACTTC. Its translation is CAWGASGVYEQYF.

The chain has TRBV7-3 and TRBJ2-2; D gene uncertain. Per germline, CDR1 SGHTA and CDR2 FQGTGA. This CDR3 region has 13 residues. Trimming stripped 4 bases from V and 5 bases from J, with 8 bases between. The CDR3 protein is CASSWWRTGELFF. The CDR3, as DNA: TGTGCCAGCAGCTGGTGGCGGACCGGGGAGCTGTTTTTT.

The CDR3, as DNA: TGTGCCTCGCGGGGGGAAGCGTTATACAATGAGCAGTTCTTC. It is translated as CASRGEALYNEQFF. The V and J genes are TRBV25-1 and TRBJ2-1; 8 bases fit TRBD2. V was clipped by 11 bases and J by 4 bases; unmatched bases: 10. The germline V gene encodes CDR1 MGHDK and CDR2 SYGVNS. The CDR3 extends over 14 amino acids.

CDR3 nucleotide sequence: TGTGCCTGGGGTCCCGGGACAGGGCGAGGAAACACCATATATTTT. Translation: CAWGPGTGRGNTIYF. The V call is TRBV30, the J call TRBJ1-3; 9 nucleotides line up with TRBD1. Germline V lookup: CDR1 GTSNPN, CDR2 SVGIG (reference sequence). The CDR3 consists of 15 residues. The J segment lost 4 bases and the V segment lost 5 bases, leaving 9 bases of the junction unmatched. The entire variable domain, with the rest obtained from reference TRBV30 and TRBJ1-3, is as follows: SQTIHQWPATLVQPVGSPLSLECTVEGTSNPNLYWYRQAAGRGLQLLFYSVGIGQISSEVPQNLSASRPQDRQFILSSKKLLLSDSGFYLCAWGPGTGRGNTIYFGEGSWLTVV.

The sample holds one count of this clone. The chain employs TRBV19 and TRBJ1-1; no reliable D call. Germline V gives CDR1 LNHDA, CDR2 SQIVND (reference sequence). This CDR3 spans 16 amino acids. The ends were cut back, 4 bases at V and 11 bases at J, with 26 bases in the middle. CDR3 loop: CASSTRGGSESLKAFF. CDR3 coding DNA: TGTGCCAGTAGTACCCGAGGCGGGTCTGAGAGCTTGAAGGCTTTCTTT.